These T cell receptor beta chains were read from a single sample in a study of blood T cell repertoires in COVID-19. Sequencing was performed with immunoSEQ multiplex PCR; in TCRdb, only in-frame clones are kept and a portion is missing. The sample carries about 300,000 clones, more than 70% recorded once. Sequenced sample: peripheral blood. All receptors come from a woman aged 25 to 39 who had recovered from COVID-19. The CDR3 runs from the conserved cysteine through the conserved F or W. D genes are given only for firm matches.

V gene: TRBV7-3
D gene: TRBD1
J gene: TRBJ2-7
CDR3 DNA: TGTGCCAGCAGCATGGACAGGGACCACGAGCAGTACTTC
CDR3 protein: CASSMDRDHEQYF

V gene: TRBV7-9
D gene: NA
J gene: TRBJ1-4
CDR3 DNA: TGTGCCAGCAGCCTGGGGGCCGGGCGTAATGAAAAACTGTTTTTT
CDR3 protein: CASSLGAGRNEKLFF

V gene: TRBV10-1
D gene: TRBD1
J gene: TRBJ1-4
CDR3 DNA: TGCGCCAGCAGTACCTCAGGGGGCGGTGGTGAAAAACTGTTTTTT
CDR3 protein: CASSTSGGGGEKLFF

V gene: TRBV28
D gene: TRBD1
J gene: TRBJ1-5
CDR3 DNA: TGTGCCAGCAGTTCAGGGGGCGTTGGCAATCAGCCCCAGCATTTT
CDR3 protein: CASSSGGVGNQPQHF

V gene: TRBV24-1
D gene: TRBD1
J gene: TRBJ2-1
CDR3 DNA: TGTGCCACCAGTGATTCGACCCGCGGGACAGGGAGTACCTACAATGAGCAGTTCTTC
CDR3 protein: CATSDSTRGTGSTYNEQFF

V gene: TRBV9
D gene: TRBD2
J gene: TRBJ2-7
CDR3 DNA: TGTGCCAGCAGCCTCGGGACTACCCCATCCTACGAGCAGTACTTC
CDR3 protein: CASSLGTTPSYEQYF

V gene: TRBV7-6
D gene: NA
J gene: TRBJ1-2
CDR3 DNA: TGTGCCAGCAGTAAACTTACCGACAGGAACTATGGCTACACCTTC
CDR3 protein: CASSKLTDRNYGYTF

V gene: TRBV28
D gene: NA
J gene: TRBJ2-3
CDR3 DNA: TGTGCCAGCAGTTTGGTCCAGGGCCGAGGTACAGATACGCAGTATTTT
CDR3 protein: CASSLVQGRGTDTQYF

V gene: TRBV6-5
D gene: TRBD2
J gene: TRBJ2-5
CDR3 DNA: TGTGCCAGCACGGGACTAGCGGGGGACCAAGAGACCCAGTACTTC
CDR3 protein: CASTGLAGDQETQYF

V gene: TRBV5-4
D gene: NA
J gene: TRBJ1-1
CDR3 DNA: TGTGCCAGCAGCTCCCTAGAGTACACTGAAGCTTTCTTT
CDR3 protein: CASSSLEYTEAFF

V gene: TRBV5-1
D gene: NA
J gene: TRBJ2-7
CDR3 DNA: TGCGCCAGCAGCTTGGCCAGGGCCTACGAGCAGTACTTC
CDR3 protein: CASSLARAYEQYF

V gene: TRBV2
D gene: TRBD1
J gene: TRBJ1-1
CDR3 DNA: TGTGCCAGCAGTGTAGAGGGACAGGGTACCACTGAAGCTTTCTTT
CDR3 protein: CASSVEGQGTTEAFF